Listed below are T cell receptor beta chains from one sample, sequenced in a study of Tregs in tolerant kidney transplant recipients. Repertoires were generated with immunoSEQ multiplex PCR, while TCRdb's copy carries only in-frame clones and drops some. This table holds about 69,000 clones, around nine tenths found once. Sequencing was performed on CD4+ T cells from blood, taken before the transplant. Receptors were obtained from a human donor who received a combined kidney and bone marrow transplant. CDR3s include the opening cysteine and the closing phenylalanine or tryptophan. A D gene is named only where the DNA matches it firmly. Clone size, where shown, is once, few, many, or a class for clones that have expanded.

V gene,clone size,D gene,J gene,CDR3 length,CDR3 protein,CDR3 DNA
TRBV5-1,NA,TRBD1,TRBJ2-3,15,CASSLEGTGGDTQYF,TGCGCCAGCAGCTTGGAGGGGACAGGGGGCGATACGCAGTATTTT
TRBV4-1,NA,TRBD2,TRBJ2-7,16,CASSQAGLAGFHEQYF,TGCGCCAGCAGCCAAGCCGGACTAGCGGGATTCCACGAGCAGTACTTC
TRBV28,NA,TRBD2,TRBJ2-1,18,CASSWAILREGRGNEQFF,TGTGCCAGCAGTTGGGCAATTTTGCGGGAGGGCCGTGGCAATGAGCAGTTCTTC
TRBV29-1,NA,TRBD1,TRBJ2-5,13,CSVEGQGLQTQYF,TGCAGCGTTGAGGGACAGGGGTTGCAGACCCAGTACTTC
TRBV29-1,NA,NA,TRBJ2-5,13,CSVRRGTQETQYF,TGCAGCGTGAGACGGGGAACACAAGAGACCCAGTACTTC
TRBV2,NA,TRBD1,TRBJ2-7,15,CASSDPGQGTHEQYF,TGTGCCAGCAGCGACCCGGGACAGGGGACCCACGAGCAGTACTTC
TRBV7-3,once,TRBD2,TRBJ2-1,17,CASSLRGGTSGNNEQFF,TGTGCCAGCAGCTTAAGGGGGGGGACTAGCGGGAACAATGAGCAGTTCTTC
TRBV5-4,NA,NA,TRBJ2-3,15,CASSLAIQSTDTQYF,TGTGCCAGCAGCTTGGCAATACAGAGCACAGATACGCAGTATTTT
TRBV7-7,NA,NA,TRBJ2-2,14,CASSLDPGAGELFF,TGTGCTAGCAGCTTAGACCCCGGGGCCGGGGAGCTGTTTTTT
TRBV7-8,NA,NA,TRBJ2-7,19,CASSLAPGVAESPLYEQYF,TGTGCCAGCAGCTTAGCCCCGGGGGTAGCGGAATCACCTCTCTACGAGCAGTACTTC
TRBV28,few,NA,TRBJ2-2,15,CASSSQVLNTGELFF,TGTGCCAGCAGTTCCCAGGTTTTGAACACCGGGGAGCTGTTTTTT
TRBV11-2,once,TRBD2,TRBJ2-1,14,CASTAGTTYNEQFF,TGTGCCAGCACTGCCGGGACTACCTACAATGAGCAGTTCTTC
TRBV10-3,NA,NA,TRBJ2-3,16,CAISVGVRTSTDTQYF,TGTGCCATCAGTGTGGGCGTGCGCACTAGCACAGATACGCAGTATTTT
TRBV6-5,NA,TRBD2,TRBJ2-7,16,CASSYSRGLAFYEQYF,TGTGCCAGCAGTTACTCCAGGGGACTAGCCTTCTACGAGCAGTACTTC
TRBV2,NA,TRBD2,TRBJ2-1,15,CASGSGRALYNEQFF,TGTGCCAGCGGCAGCGGGAGGGCCCTCTACAATGAGCAGTTCTTC
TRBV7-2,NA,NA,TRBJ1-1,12,CASSPYGGDAFF,TGTGCCAGCAGCCCGTACGGGGGGGACGCTTTCTTT
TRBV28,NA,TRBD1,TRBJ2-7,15,CASSLPTGGLNEQYF,TGTGCCAGCAGTTTACCGACAGGGGGCTTAAACGAGCAGTACTTC
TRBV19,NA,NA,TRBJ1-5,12,CASTGGGQPQHF,TGTGCCAGTACGGGGGGCGGTCAGCCCCAGCATTTT
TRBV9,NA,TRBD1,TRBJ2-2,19,CASSANYLHRDRVTGELFF,TGTGCCAGCAGCGCCAATTATCTTCATCGGGACAGGGTCACCGGGGAGCTGTTTTTT
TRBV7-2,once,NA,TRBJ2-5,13,CASSLQRQETQYF,TGTGCCAGCAGCTTACAGCGTCAAGAGACCCAGTACTTC
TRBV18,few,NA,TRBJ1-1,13,CASSPLANTEAFF,TGTGCCAGCTCACCCCTGGCTAACACTGAAGCTTTCTTT
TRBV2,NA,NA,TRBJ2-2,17,CASSEGYLGAFTGELFF,TGTGCCAGCAGTGAAGGGTACTTGGGGGCGTTCACCGGGGAGCTGTTTTTT
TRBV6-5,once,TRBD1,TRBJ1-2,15,CASKDGQGANYGYTF,TGTGCCAGCAAAGACGGACAGGGGGCCAACTATGGCTACACCTTC
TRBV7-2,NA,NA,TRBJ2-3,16,CASSLVGISLPDTQYF,TGTGCCAGCAGCTTAGTCGGGATCAGTCTACCAGATACGCAGTATTTT
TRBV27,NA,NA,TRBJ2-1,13,CASRPIERNEQFF,TGTGCCAGCAGGCCCATAGAGAGGAATGAGCAGTTCTTC
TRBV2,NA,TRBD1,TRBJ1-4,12,CASDRGKEKLFF,TGTGCCAGCGACAGGGGAAAGGAAAAACTGTTTTTT
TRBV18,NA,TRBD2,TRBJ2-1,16,CASSLSSGRAYNEQFF,TGTGCCAGCTCACTATCGAGCGGGAGGGCCTACAATGAGCAGTTCTTC
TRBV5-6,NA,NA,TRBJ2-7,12,CASSLGSWEQYF,TGTGCCAGCAGCTTGGGGAGTTGGGAGCAGTACTTC
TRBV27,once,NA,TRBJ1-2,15,CASSPAVPKNYGYTF,TGTGCCAGCAGCCCTGCGGTCCCAAAGAACTATGGCTACACCTTC
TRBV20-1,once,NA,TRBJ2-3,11,CSAPRTDTQYF,TGCAGTGCTCCTCGCACAGATACGCAGTATTTT
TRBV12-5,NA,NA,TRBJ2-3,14,CASSSGYSTDTQYF,TGTGCTAGTTCCTCAGGATACTCCACAGATACGCAGTATTTT
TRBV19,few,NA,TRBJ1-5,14,CASRSGMVNQPQHF,TGTGCCAGTAGGAGCGGGATGGTCAATCAGCCCCAGCATTTT
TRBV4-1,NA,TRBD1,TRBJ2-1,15,CASSKGQGVQNEQFF,TGCGCCAGCAGCAAGGGACAGGGGGTTCAAAATGAGCAGTTCTTC
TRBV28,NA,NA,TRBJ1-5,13,CASQDIRNQPQHF,TGTGCCAGCCAGGATATCCGGAATCAGCCCCAGCATTTT
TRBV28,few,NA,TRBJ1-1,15,CASSFRRSAGKFAFF,TGTGCCAGCAGTTTCCGCCGATCCGCAGGGAAGTTCGCTTTCTTT
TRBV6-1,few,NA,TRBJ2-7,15,CASSEADGSSYEQYF,TGTGCCAGCAGTGAAGCTGACGGGAGCTCCTACGAGCAGTACTTC
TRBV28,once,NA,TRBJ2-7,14,CASSLGHTSYEQYF,TGTGCCAGCAGTTTAGGACATACCTCCTACGAGCAGTACTTC
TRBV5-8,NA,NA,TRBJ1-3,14,CASSLRGAGNTIYF,TGTGCCAGCAGCTTGCGGGGAGCTGGAAACACCATATATTTT
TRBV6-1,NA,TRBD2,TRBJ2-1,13,CASSAVSGGSWFF,TGTGCCAGCAGTGCAGTTTCCGGGGGGAGTTGGTTCTTC
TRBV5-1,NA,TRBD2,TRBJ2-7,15,CASSLGLAGGLEQYF,TGCGCCAGCAGCTTGGGACTAGCGGGAGGGCTCGAGCAGTACTTC
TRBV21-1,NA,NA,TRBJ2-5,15,CASSNGCSGQETQYF,TGTGCCAGCAGCAATGGGTGTAGCGGGCAAGAGACCCAGTACTTC
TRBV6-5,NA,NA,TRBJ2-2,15,CASADGSVGTGELFF,TGTGCCAGCGCTGACGGGAGCGTGGGCACCGGGGAGCTGTTTTTT